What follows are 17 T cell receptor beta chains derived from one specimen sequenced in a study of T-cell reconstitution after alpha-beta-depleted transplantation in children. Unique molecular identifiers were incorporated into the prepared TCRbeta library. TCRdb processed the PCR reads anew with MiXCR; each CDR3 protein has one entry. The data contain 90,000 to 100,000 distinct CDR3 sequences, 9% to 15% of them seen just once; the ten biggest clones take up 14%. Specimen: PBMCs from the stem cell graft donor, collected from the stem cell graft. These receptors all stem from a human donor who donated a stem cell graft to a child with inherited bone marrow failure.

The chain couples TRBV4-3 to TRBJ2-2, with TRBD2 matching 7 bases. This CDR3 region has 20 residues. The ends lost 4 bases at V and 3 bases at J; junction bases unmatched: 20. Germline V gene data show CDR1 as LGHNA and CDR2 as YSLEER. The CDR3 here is CASSPRGRGRPTKDTGELFF. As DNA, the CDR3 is TGCGCCAGCAGCCCCAGAGGGAGGGGCCGCCCCACGAAGGACACCGGGGAGCTGTTTTTT.

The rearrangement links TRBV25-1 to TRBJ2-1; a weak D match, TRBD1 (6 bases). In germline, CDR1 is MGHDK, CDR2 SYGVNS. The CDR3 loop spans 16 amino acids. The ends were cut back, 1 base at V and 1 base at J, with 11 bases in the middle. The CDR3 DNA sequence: TGTGCCAGCAGTGAATTGGGGGCAGGTTCCTACAATGAGCAGTTCTTC. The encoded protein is CASSELGAGSYNEQFF.

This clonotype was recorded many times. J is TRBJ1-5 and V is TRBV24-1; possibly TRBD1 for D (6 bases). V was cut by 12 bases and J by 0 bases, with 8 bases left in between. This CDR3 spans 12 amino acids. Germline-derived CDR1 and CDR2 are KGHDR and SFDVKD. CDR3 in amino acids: CAAGDSNQPQHF. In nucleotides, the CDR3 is TGTGCCGCAGGGGATAGCAATCAGCCCCAGCATTTT.

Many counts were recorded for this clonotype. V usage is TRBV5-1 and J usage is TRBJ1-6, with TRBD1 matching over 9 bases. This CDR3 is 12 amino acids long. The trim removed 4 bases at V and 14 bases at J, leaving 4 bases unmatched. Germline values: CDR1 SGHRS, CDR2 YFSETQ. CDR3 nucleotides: TGCGCCAGCAGCCCCGGACAGGGGACCCTCCACTTT. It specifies CASSPGQGTLHF.

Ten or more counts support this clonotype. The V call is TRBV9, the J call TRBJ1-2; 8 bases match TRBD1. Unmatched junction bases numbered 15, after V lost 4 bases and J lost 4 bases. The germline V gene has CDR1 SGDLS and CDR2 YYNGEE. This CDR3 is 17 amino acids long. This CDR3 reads CASSPTGGQGTVYGYTF. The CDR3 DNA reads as TGTGCCAGCAGCCCAACCGGTGGACAGGGAACCGTCTATGGCTACACCTTC.

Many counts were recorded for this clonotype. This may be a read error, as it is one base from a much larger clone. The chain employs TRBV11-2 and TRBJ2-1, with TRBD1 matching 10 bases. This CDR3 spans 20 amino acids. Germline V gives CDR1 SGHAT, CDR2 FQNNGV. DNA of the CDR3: TGTGCCAGCAGCCGGGGACAGGGGTGGGTATCTTCCAACTCCTACAATGAGCATTTCTTC. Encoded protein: CASSRGQGWVSSNSYNEHFF.

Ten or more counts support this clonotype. CDR3 bases: TGTGCCATCAGTGAGGTGGGCGAGACCCAGTACTTC. Residues: CAISEVGETQYF. The rearrangement uses TRBV10-3 and TRBJ2-5; D ambiguous. Trimming left V 2 bases short and J 5 bases short, with 6 bases between. Looked up from germline, CDR1 is ENHRY and CDR2 is SYGVKD. This CDR3 has 12 residues.

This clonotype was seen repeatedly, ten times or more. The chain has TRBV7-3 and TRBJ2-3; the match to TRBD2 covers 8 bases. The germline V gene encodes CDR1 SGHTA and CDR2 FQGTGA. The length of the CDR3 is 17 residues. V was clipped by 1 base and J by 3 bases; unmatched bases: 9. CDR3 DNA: TGTGCCAGCAGCTTAAACCTAGCGGGTCTCGGGACAGATACGCAGTATTTT. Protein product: CASSLNLAGLGTDTQYF.

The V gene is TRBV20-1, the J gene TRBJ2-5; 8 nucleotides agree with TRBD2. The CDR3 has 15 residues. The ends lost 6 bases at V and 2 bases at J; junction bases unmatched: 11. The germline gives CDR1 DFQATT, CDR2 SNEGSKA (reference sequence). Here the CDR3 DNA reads TGCAGTGCCCCCAGTCCCAGCGGGGGTCAAGAGACCCAGTACTTC. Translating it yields CSAPSPSGGQETQYF.

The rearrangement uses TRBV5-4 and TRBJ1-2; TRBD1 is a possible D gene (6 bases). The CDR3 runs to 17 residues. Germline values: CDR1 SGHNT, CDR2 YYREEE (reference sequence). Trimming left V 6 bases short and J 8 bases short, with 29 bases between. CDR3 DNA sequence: TGTGCCAGCATCCCCCCAACCGGGACTGGGACACTCCTCGGCTACACCTTC. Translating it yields CASIPPTGTGTLLGYTF.

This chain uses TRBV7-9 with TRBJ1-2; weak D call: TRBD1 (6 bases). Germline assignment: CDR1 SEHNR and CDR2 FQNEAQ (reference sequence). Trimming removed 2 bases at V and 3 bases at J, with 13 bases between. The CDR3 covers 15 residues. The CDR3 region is CASSLSAGDYYGYTF. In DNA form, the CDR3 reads TGTGCCAGCAGCTTATCGGCAGGGGATTACTATGGCTACACCTTC.

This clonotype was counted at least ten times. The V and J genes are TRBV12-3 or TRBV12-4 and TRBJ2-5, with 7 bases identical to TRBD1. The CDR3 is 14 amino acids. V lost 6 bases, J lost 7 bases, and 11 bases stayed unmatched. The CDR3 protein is CASSPSGQPGTQYF. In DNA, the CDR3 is TGTGCCAGCAGCCCCTCGGGACAGCCCGGGACCCAGTACTTC.

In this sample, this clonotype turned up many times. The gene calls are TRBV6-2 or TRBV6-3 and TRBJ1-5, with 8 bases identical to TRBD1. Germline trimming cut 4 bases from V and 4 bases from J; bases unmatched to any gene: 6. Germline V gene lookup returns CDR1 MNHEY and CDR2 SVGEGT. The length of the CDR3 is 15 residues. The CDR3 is CASSSLGQGNQPQHF. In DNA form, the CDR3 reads TGTGCCAGCAGTTCCCTAGGACAGGGAAATCAGCCCCAGCATTTT.

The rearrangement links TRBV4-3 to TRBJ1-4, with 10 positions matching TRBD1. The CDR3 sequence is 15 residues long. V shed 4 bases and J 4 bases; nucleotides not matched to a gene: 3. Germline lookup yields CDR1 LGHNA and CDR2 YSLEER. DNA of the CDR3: TGCGCCAGCAGCCGAGGGACAGGGGTTAATGAAAAACTGTTTTTT. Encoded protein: CASSRGTGVNEKLFF.

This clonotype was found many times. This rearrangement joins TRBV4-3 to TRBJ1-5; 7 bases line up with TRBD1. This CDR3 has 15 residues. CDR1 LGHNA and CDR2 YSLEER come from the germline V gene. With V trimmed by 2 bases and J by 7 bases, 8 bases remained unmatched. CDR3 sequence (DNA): TGCGCCAGCAGCCAACACCCACAGGGGCACCAGCCCCAGCATTTT. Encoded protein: CASSQHPQGHQPQHF.

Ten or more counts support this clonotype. The CDR3 DNA sequence: TGTGCCAGCTCACCAGGGGGACACCTTGAGGAGCAGTACTTC. The encoded protein is CASSPGGHLEEQYF. The rearrangement joins TRBV18 to TRBJ2-7, with D possibly TRBD1 on 6 matching bases. In germline, CDR1 is KGHSH, CDR2 LQKENI. The CDR3 extends over 14 amino acids. V lost 2 bases, J lost 7 bases, and 15 bases lay in between. Variable domain in full (rest from reference TRBV18 and TRBJ2-7): NAGVMQNPRHLVRRRGQEARLRCSPMKGHSHVYWYRQLPEEGLKFMVYLQKENIIDESGMPKERFSAEFPKEGPSILRIQQVVRGDSAAYFCASSPGGHLEEQYFGPGTRLTVT.

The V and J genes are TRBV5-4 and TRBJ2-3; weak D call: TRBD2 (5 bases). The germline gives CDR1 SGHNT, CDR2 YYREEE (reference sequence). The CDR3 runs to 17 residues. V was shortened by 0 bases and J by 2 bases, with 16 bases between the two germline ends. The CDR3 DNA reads TGTGCCAGCAGCTTGGAAGCAGCGGTGCTTGTCACAGATACGCAGTATTTT. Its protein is CASSLEAAVLVTDTQYF.